Each of the 21 T cell receptor beta chains below was sequenced from the same sample in a study of cytomegalovirus exposure and HLA in healthy donors (dated by TCRdb to the late 2010s). Libraries were made using the immunoSEQ multiplex PCR assay. The multiplex PCR relied on a mix of 60 forward primers for TCR Vbeta segments and 13 reverse primers for TCR Jbeta segments. TCRdb took over this immuneACCESS table, retaining in-frame rearrangements with V and J assigned. Such tables are incomplete; in checked studies, under half of the missing clones stem from an unresolved V gene, and the remainder is unexplained. The sample table lists roughly 190,000 clones, roughly four fifths of them with a count of one. The ten most abundant clones make up around 2% of the sample. Sequencing was done on a sample of PBMCs. These receptors were obtained from a man between 18 and 29 years old in good health and CMV-seronegative.

The chain combines TRBV14 with TRBJ2-2, with D perhaps TRBD2 (5 bases). CDR3 size: 16 residues. Germline-derived CDR1 and CDR2 are SGHDN and FVKESK. With 1 base removed from V and 4 bases from J, the gap between germline ends came to 13 bases. CDR3 in amino acids: CASSQAGGSVTGELFF. The CDR3 DNA reads as TGTGCCAGCAGCCAAGCCGGCGGTAGCGTCACCGGGGAGCTGTTTTTT.

The chain recombines TRBV9 with TRBJ2-7, with a possible D match to TRBD2 (6 bases). Per germline, CDR1 SGDLS and CDR2 YYNGEE. V was cut by 3 bases and J by 6 bases, with 13 bases left in between. This CDR3 contains 13 residues. CDR3 residues: CASSDPLGGEQYF. The CDR3 DNA is TGTGCCAGCAGCGATCCCCTGGGGGGCGAGCAGTACTTC.

V and J are TRBV7-9 and TRBJ2-1; tentative D call: TRBD1 (6 bases). There are 15 residues in the CDR3. Germline assignment: CDR1 SEHNR and CDR2 FQNEAQ (reference sequence). Trimming shortened V by 5 bases and J by 8 bases, and 19 bases separated the two germline ends. Here the CDR3 reads CASSRTGSFLDEQFF. CDR3 coding DNA: TGTGCCAGCAGCCGAACAGGGAGTTTTTTGGATGAGCAGTTCTTC.

Regarding this clone: The sample holds other DNA sequences that translate to the same CDR3. The chain carries TRBV11-2 and TRBJ1-4, with 8 bases matching TRBD1. J was trimmed by 8 bases and V by 2 bases; bases with no gene match: 7. The CDR3 loop spans 15 amino acids. In germline, CDR1 is SGHAT, CDR2 FQNNGV. The CDR3 is CASSLSTGGGEKLFF. The CDR3 DNA sequence: TGTGCCAGCAGCTTAAGTACAGGGGGGGGAGAAAAACTGTTTTTT.

The V call is TRBV27, the J call TRBJ2-7; 7 bases line up with TRBD1. J gave up 0 bases and V 5 bases, and 13 bases lay outside the gene matches. The CDR3 is 17 amino acids. Germline CDR1 MNHEY, CDR2 SMNVEV (reference sequence). The CDR3 coding sequence is TGTGCCAGCAGTCCACAGACGGACAGGACACCCTCCTACGAGCAGTACTTC. It translates to CASSPQTDRTPSYEQYF.

The chain has TRBV27 and TRBJ1-1; a possible D gene is TRBD1 (6 bases). This CDR3 comprises 14 residues. Germline CDR1 reads MNHEY; CDR2 reads SMNVEV (reference sequence). Trimming took off 6 bases at V and 1 base at J, with 12 bases between the two ends. The CDR3, as DNA: TGTGCCAGCAGCGTACAGGGACCGAACACTGAAGCTTTCTTT. As protein: CASSVQGPNTEAFF.

This chain uses TRBV27 with TRBJ2-3, with TRBD2 matching 11 bases. CDR1 is MNHEY, CDR2 SMNVEV, per germline (reference sequence). The length of the CDR3 is 17 residues. The trim removed 4 bases at V and 2 bases at J, leaving 8 bases unmatched. The CDR3 sequence is CASSSRTSGPFTDTQYF. The CDR3 nucleotides read TGTGCCAGCAGTTCCAGGACTAGCGGGCCGTTCACAGATACGCAGTATTTT.

DNA of the CDR3: TGTGCCAGCAGTTACTCAATGAGTGCCAATCAGCCCCAGCATTTT. Residues: CASSYSMSANQPQHF. This rearrangement joins TRBV6-5 to TRBJ1-5, with D unclear. Trimming cost V 0 bases and J 3 bases, with 9 bases left between them. The CDR3 length is 15 residues. CDR1 MNHEY and CDR2 SVGAGI come from the germline V gene.

This CDR3 is CASSIEDRPQHF. DNA of the CDR3: TGTGCCAGTAGTATAGAGGACAGGCCCCAGCATTTT. This sequence joins TRBV19 and TRBJ1-5; D might be TRBD1 (6 bases). The CDR3 runs to 12 residues. Trimming removed 0 bases at V and 9 bases at J, with 6 bases between. Germline V gene lookup returns CDR1 LNHDA and CDR2 SQIVND (reference sequence). Looking up the rest from reference TRBV19 and TRBJ1-5 gives the full variable domain: DGGITQSPKYLFRKEGQNVTLSCEQNLNHDAMYWYRQDPGQGLRLIYYSQIVNDFQKGDIAEGYSVSREKKESFPLTVTSAQKNPTAFYLCASSIEDRPQHFGDGTRLSIL.

The rearrangement joins TRBV7-8 to TRBJ2-1, with a weak D call TRBD1 (7 bases). This CDR3 has 14 residues. Between the trimmed V and J ends, which lost 4 bases and 5 bases, there was a span of 12 bases. Germline V gives CDR1 SGHVS, CDR2 FQNEAQ. The DNA for the CDR3 is TGTGCCAGCAGCTCAGGGGGGCCCAACAATGAGCAGTTCTTC. It codes for CASSSGGPNNEQFF.

The chain recombines TRBV27 with TRBJ2-7, with D perhaps TRBD2 (6 bases). Germline values: CDR1 MNHEY, CDR2 SMNVEV (reference sequence). Between the trimmed V and J ends, which lost 8 bases and 2 bases, there was a span of 19 bases. The CDR3 covers 15 residues. CDR3 sequence (DNA): TGTGCCAGCCGAAGTGTGGGCAGGGAGGCCTACGAGCAGTACTTC. This gives the protein CASRSVGREAYEQYF.

This clone was observed a single time. The V call is TRBV7-3, the J call TRBJ2-1, with 9 positions matching TRBD2. Germline CDR1 and CDR2: SGHTA and FQGTGA. J was trimmed by 8 bases and V by 1 base; bases with no gene match: 9. The CDR3 is 16 amino acids. CDR3 nucleotides: TGTGCCAGCAGCTTAAGAGGGGGGACTAGCTGGGATGAGCAGTTCTTC. This sequence encodes CASSLRGGTSWDEQFF.

The rearrangement joins TRBV7-9 to TRBJ1-4; the match to TRBD1 covers 11 bases. CDR1 and CDR2 from the germline V gene are SEHNR and FQNEAQ (reference sequence). The CDR3 loop spans 17 amino acids. The V gene end was trimmed by 7 bases and the J gene end by 6 bases; junction bases not matched to a gene: 13. The CDR3 DNA reads TGTGCCAGCATCGGATGGGGGACAGGGGGTTTAGATGAAAAACTGTTTTTT. Amino acid sequence: CASIGWGTGGLDEKLFF.

This clone appeared a single time. This sequence joins TRBV7-2 and TRBJ2-1; TRBD2 matches at 11 bases. V lost 1 base and J lost 6; bases outside the gene matches: 5. Germline V gene sequence: CDR1 SGHTA, CDR2 FQGNSA. The CDR3 is made up of 16 amino acids. The CDR3 nucleotides read TGTGCCAGCAGCTTAGGTACTAGCGGGGGTGGCAATGAGCAGTTCTTC. Protein sequence: CASSLGTSGGGNEQFF.

In its sample, this clone was seen once. V and J are TRBV27 and TRBJ2-7; 11 bases line up with TRBD2. Germline V gene lookup returns CDR1 MNHEY and CDR2 SMNVEV (reference sequence). V shed 5 bases and J 3 bases; nucleotides not matched to a gene: 3. This CDR3 contains 14 residues. CDR3 sequence: CASSPGTSGYEQYF. CDR3 nucleotide sequence: TGTGCCAGCAGTCCCGGGACTAGCGGCTACGAGCAGTACTTC.

This chain joins TRBV9 and TRBJ1-5, with D perhaps matching TRBD1 (5 bases). CDR1 and CDR2 from the germline V gene are SGDLS and YYNGEE. V was cut by 4 bases and J by 2 bases, with 13 bases left in between. The CDR3 is made up of 15 amino acids. The CDR3, as DNA: TGTGCCAGCAGCAAAGGCGGGGGGGGCAATCAGCCCCAGCATTTT. This translates into CASSKGGGGNQPQHF.

V and J are TRBV28 and TRBJ1-5; D is possibly TRBD1 (5 bases). V was trimmed by 7 bases and J by 3 bases, leaving 13 bases between them. The length of the CDR3 is 14 residues. Germline V gene lookup returns CDR1 MDHEN and CDR2 SYDVKM. In DNA form, the CDR3 reads TGTGCCAGCAAACATTACAGGATCAATCAGCCCCAGCATTTT. It yields the protein CASKHYRINQPQHF.

This clone was recorded once. The chain combines TRBV11-1 with TRBJ2-7; tentative D call: TRBD2 (6 bases). Looked up from germline, CDR1 is SGHAT and CDR2 is FQDESV (reference sequence). The CDR3 runs 16 residues. Trimming stripped 4 bases from V and 2 bases from J, with 18 bases between. The CDR3 coding sequence is TGTGCCAGCAGCTCCTCCCCAACGGGAGCAGCCTACGAGCAGTACTTC. Residues: CASSSSPTGAAYEQYF.

The chain couples TRBV5-1 to TRBJ1-2; 8 bases are a match to TRBD1. J lost 4 bases, V lost 5 bases, and 10 bases had no gene match. From germline, CDR1 is SGHRS and CDR2 YFSETQ. The CDR3 sequence is 15 residues long. CDR3: CASRHTGGGIYGYTF. CDR3 nucleotides: TGCGCCAGCAGGCATACAGGGGGAGGGATCTATGGCTACACCTTC.

This clone has just a few counts. Written as DNA, the CDR3 is TGTGCCACCAGCAGAGATGGTTCGGGATTTCAGCCCCAGCATTTT. This translates into CATSRDGSGFQPQHF. J is TRBJ1-5 and V is TRBV15; D gene unclear. Trimming left V 0 bases short and J 6 bases short, with 12 bases between. The CDR3 extends over 15 amino acids. CDR1 and CDR2 from the germline V gene are LNHNV and YYDKDF (reference sequence).

V usage is TRBV6-5 and J usage is TRBJ2-1, with 13 bases aligning to TRBD2. With V trimmed by 6 bases and J by 13 bases, 6 bases remained unmatched. The CDR3 extends over 13 amino acids. CDR1 is MNHEY and CDR2 is SVGAGI in the germline V gene. The DNA for the CDR3 is TGTGCCAGCAGCCCAGGACTAGCGGGAGCACAGTTCTTC. The encoded protein is CASSPGLAGAQFF.